This TCR beta chain was identified during a study of blood T cell repertoires in COVID-19. As for the study in general: There were acute and convalescent COVID-19 samples, and they came from the United States, Italy and Spain. Nucleic acid was either cDNA or gDNA, and it came from T cells, B-cell-depleted T cells, or PBMCs.

The germline CDR1 and CDR2 sequences are MNHEY and SMNVEV (reference sequence). The V end was cut by 9 bases, the J end by 4 bases, with 12 bases between. The CDR3 is made up of 12 amino acids. Authors' methods: Reference gene primer amplification gave nucleated cell count estimates. The assay was immunoSEQ multiplex PCR, and TCRdb's table has in-frame clones only and misses some. The V and J calls and clone size were taken over from that table, and D and trimming were inferred from the DNA. The table has hundreds of thousands of clones, around 88% seen once. The sample comprised peripheral blood. The rearrangement joins TRBV27 to TRBJ1-2; no clear D. This clonotype originated in a woman in her twenties or thirties who had recovered from COVID-19. This chain's CDR3 is CASSRRSYGYTF. The CDR3 DNA reads as TGTGCCAGTTCCAGGCGATCCTATGGCTACACCTTC.